Sequencing of this T cell receptor beta chain was carried out in a study of radiation and T cells in renal cell carcinoma. Broader study findings: From baseline, blood top tumor clonotypes peaked at 2 weeks post-radiation.

This table comes from immunoSEQ multiplex PCR, and its TCRdb copy is limited to in-frame clones, with some not included. The data hold around 94,000 clones, with 86% observed a single time. Germline V gene lookup returns CDR1 GTSNPN and CDR2 SVGIG (reference sequence). CDR3 length: 14 residues. V dropped 4 bases and J dropped 5; count of bases not matched to a gene: 5. Comments on this clone: The antigen is unknown.

Stated time point: baseline pretreatment blood. Treatment meaning: 15 Gy SBRT to primary tumor, nephrectomy 4 weeks later. The chain carries TRBV30 and TRBJ1-4; the match to TRBD1 covers 9 bases. Sequenced here: blood, sampled from a patient whose treatment included radiotherapy and nephrectomy. This receptor was identified in a man in his forties or fifties with renal cell carcinoma. CDR3 protein: CAWTTGQGNEKLFF. In nucleotides, the CDR3 is TGTGCCTGGACTACCGGACAGGGGAATGAAAAACTGTTTTTT.